One and the same sample provided the 16 T cell receptor beta chains below, sequenced in a study of beta chain features in type 1 diabetes listed by TCRdb under 2018. The full study reports these points: A moderate but significant shortening of TCRB CDR3 length was observed in type 1 diabetes patients in all four CD4+ subsets.

These TCRs are of unknown antigen specificity. Receptor libraries were prepared by the immunoSEQ multiplex PCR assay. The entire isolated RNA was reverse transcribed using the High Capacity cDNA Reverse Transcription Kit, and thus expressed TCRB transcripts were sequenced. The table comes from immuneACCESS by way of TCRdb, which keeps in-frame sequences with V and J called. Part of the clones is missing from these tables; in studies checked, under half for an unresolved V gene and the rest for unknown reasons. Here the sample has approximately 270,000 clones; around 15% occur a single time. The ten top clones hold over 0.015% of the sample. The specimen sequenced was naive CD4+ T cells from blood. Per the publication, the cell subset or site label means: true naive CD4+ T cells. All receptors come from a man younger than 45 with type 1 diabetes.

The rearrangement uses TRBV5-1 and TRBJ1-1; 7 bases match TRBD1. Germline V gene lookup returns CDR1 SGHRS and CDR2 YFSETQ. CDR3 size: 14 residues. V trimming: 3 bases; J trimming: 1 base; junction bases outside the gene matches: 3. The CDR3 sequence: CASSSGQTNTEAFF. The CDR3, as DNA: TGCGCCAGCAGCTCGGGACAGACGAACACTGAAGCTTTCTTT.

The chain has TRBV18 and TRBJ2-6; TRBD1 matches at 8 bases. This CDR3 is 15 amino acids long. V lost 8 bases, J lost 0 bases, and 3 bases stayed unmatched. CDR1 KGHSH and CDR2 LQKENI come from the germline V gene. The CDR3 region has the DNA TGTGCCAGCGGACAGGGCCGCTCTGGGGCCAACGTCCTGACTTTC. Translating it yields CASGQGRSGANVLTF.

In this sample, this clone turned up a few times. The chain recombines TRBV6-5 with TRBJ1-1; no definite D call. Per germline, CDR1 MNHEY and CDR2 SVGAGI. Trimming took off 0 bases at V and 2 bases at J, with 4 bases between the two ends. The CDR3 has 13 residues. In nucleotides, the CDR3 is TGTGCCAGCAGTTACTCAACAAACACTGAAGCTTTCTTT. Translating gives CASSYSTNTEAFF.

The chain carries TRBV14 and TRBJ2-2, with D tentatively TRBD1 (6 bases). This CDR3 is built from 14 residues. Germline lookup yields CDR1 SGHDN and CDR2 FVKESK. Trimming removed 3 bases from V and 4 bases from J, with 9 bases in between. CDR3 DNA: TGTGCCAGCAGCCATACAGGGACCACCGGGGAGCTGTTTTTT. Translated, it gives CASSHTGTTGELFF. The full variable domain, rest sourced from reference TRBV14 and TRBJ2-2, is EAGVTQFPSHSVIEKGQTVTLRCDPISGHDNLYWYRRVMGKEIKFLLHFVKESKQDESGMPNNRFLAERTGGTYSTLKVQPAELEDSGVYFCASSHTGTTGELFFGEGSRLTVL.

V usage is TRBV7-9 and J usage is TRBJ2-5, with D tentatively TRBD2 (5 bases). V was shortened by 5 bases and J by 5 bases, with 18 bases between the two germline ends. Germline V gives CDR1 SEHNR, CDR2 FQNEAQ (reference sequence). CDR3 length: 15 amino acids. CDR3 sequence: CASSPGWPGGETQYF. The DNA for the CDR3 is TGTGCCAGCAGCCCCGGGTGGCCCGGCGGGGAGACCCAGTACTTC.

This sequence joins TRBV9 and TRBJ2-5; a possible D gene is TRBD2 (6 bases). The CDR3 contains 14 residues. In germline, CDR1 is SGDLS, CDR2 YYNGEE. V was clipped by 4 bases and J by 1 base, with 11 bases between them. CDR3 loop: CASSSMGLQETQYF. CDR3 nucleotides: TGTGCCAGCAGCTCAATGGGACTCCAAGAGACCCAGTACTTC.

This clone was seen only a few times. The chain couples TRBV25-1 to TRBJ2-7, with D perhaps matching TRBD2 (5 bases). Germline lookup yields CDR1 MGHDK and CDR2 SYGVNS. The CDR3 sequence is 14 residues long. V was cut by 4 bases and J by 3 bases, with 13 bases left in between. As DNA, the CDR3 is TGTGCCAGCAGTGGCAGCCCGGGGAACTACGAGCAGTACTTC. Translated: CASSGSPGNYEQYF.

V gene TRBV28 combines with J gene TRBJ2-1, with D uncertain. Trimming removed 3 bases from V and 2 bases from J, with 11 bases in between. The CDR3 is 15 residues long. Germline V gene sequence: CDR1 MDHEN, CDR2 SYDVKM. CDR3 in DNA: TGTGCCAGCAGTTTGGCCTTGGCGGCCTACAATGAGCAGTTCTTC. Amino acids: CASSLALAAYNEQFF.

This clone was counted between two and nine times. The chain uses TRBV5-1 and TRBJ2-1, with 10 bases matching TRBD2. The germline V gene encodes CDR1 SGHRS and CDR2 YFSETQ. CDR3 length: 15 residues. The junction had 4 bases not matched to a gene; V was cut back by 0 bases and J by 7 bases. CDR3 in amino acids: CASSLAAGGGNEQFF. The CDR3 DNA reads TGCGCCAGCAGCTTGGCAGCGGGGGGGGGTAATGAGCAGTTCTTC.

The sample holds a few counts of this clone. In the same sample, other DNA sequences code for this CDR3. The rearrangement joins TRBV15 to TRBJ2-5, with 10 nucleotides matching TRBD1. Germline V gives CDR1 LNHNV, CDR2 YYDKDF (reference sequence). This CDR3 region has 14 residues. Trimming at V came to 3 bases and at J to 2 bases, leaving 0 bases not matched to a gene. Here the CDR3 DNA reads TGTGCCACCAGCAGGGACAGGGGGCAAGAGACCCAGTACTTC. It encodes CATSRDRGQETQYF.

The V gene is TRBV2, the J gene TRBJ2-1; 7 nucleotides line up with TRBD1. The trim removed 6 bases at V and 0 bases at J, leaving 5 bases unmatched. Germline V CDR1 and CDR2: SNHLY, FYNNEI. The CDR3 spans 15 residues. The CDR3 coding sequence is TGTGCCAGCAGGACAGGGACATTCTCCTACAATGAGCAGTTCTTC. It codes for CASRTGTFSYNEQFF.

This clone showed up just a few times. This sequence joins TRBV5-1 and TRBJ2-5; 10 nucleotides align to TRBD1. The germline CDR1 and CDR2 sequences are SGHRS and YFSETQ. V lost 2 bases and J lost 4; bases outside the gene matches: 5. The CDR3 has 15 residues. CDR3 protein: CASSFRTGGGETQYF. CDR3 DNA sequence: TGCGCCAGCAGCTTCAGGACAGGGGGAGGAGAGACCCAGTACTTC.

J is TRBJ2-5 and V is TRBV5-1; TRBD2 might be the D (6 bases). Trimming cost V 0 bases and J 0 bases, with 9 bases left between them. From germline, CDR1 is SGHRS and CDR2 YFSETQ. The CDR3 extends over 15 amino acids. The CDR3 DNA follows: TGCGCCAGCAGCTTGGGGGGGGACTACCAAGAGACCCAGTACTTC. It is translated as CASSLGGDYQETQYF.

The genes are TRBV5-1 and TRBJ1-1; TRBD1 matches at 7 bases. Losses at the gene ends were 3 bases for V and 4 bases for J; bases not matched to a gene: 3. The CDR3 is made up of 13 amino acids. Germline-derived CDR1 and CDR2 are SGHRS and YFSETQ. The CDR3 loop is CASSYRGPTEAFF. For the CDR3, the DNA is TGCGCCAGCAGCTACAGGGGACCCACTGAAGCTTTCTTT.

On this clone: Mismatch with germline at one junction end may stem from a read error. The rearrangement joins TRBV5-1 to TRBJ1-1, with 8 bases identical to TRBD1. There are 13 residues in the CDR3. CDR1 is SGHRS, CDR2 YFSETQ, per germline. The CDR3 loop is CASRLDRDTEAFF. In DNA, the CDR3 is TGCGCCAGCAGGTTGGACAGGGACACTGAAGCTTTCTTT. Filled out from reference TRBV5-1 and TRBJ1-1, the complete variable domain reads KAGVTQTPRYLIKTRGQQVTLSCSPISGHRSVSWYQQTPGQGLQFLFEYFSETQRNKGNFPGRFSGRQFSNSRSEMNVSTLELGDSALYLCASRLDRDTEAFFGQGTRLTVV.

J is TRBJ2-5 and V is TRBV5-4, with D maybe TRBD2 (6 bases). The germline V gene encodes CDR1 SGHNT and CDR2 YYREEE (reference sequence). Trimming took 0 bases from V and 2 from J, leaving 14 bases between them. The CDR3 is made up of 16 amino acids. The CDR3 is CASSLASRGLQETQYF. In DNA form, the CDR3 reads TGTGCCAGCAGCTTGGCCAGTAGGGGACTTCAAGAGACCCAGTACTTC. Complete variable domain (other parts from reference TRBV5-4 and TRBJ2-5): ETGVTQSPTHLIKTRGQQVTLRCSSQSGHNTVSWYQQALGQGPQFIFQYYREEENGRGNFPPRFSGLQFPNYSSELNVNALELDDSALYLCASSLASRGLQETQYFGPGTRLLVL.